This T cell receptor beta chain was observed in a study of beta chain features in type 1 diabetes. Every donor provided one heparinised blood draw, which averaged approximately 100 mL. The V gene's germline CDR1 is ENHRY and CDR2 SYGVKD. This CDR3 comprises 13 residues. Losses at the gene ends were 10 bases for V and 1 base for J; bases not matched to a gene: 2. TCRB transcripts that were expressed got sequenced, as all of the isolated RNA had been reverse transcribed. The protocol was immunoSEQ multiplex PCR, while the TCRdb copy is restricted to in-frame clones and leaves out a portion. The repertoire holds about 240,000 clones, with 25% to 30% as singletons. Whole-study findings and limits: These data did not resolve whether HLA type affects TCRB rearrangement.

With respect to this clone: Its antigen is unidentified.

The sequencing input was central memory CD4+ T cells from blood. The chain has TRBV10-3 and TRBJ2-2; 8 bases align to TRBD1. This receptor was taken from a man aged 30 to 39 in good health. The CDR3 sequence is CATTGGNTGELFF. CDR3 DNA: TGTGCCACCACAGGGGGGAACACCGGGGAGCTGTTTTTT.